The 8 T cell receptor beta chains reported below all come from one sample, sequenced in a study of cytomegalovirus exposure and HLA in healthy donors. PCR involved 60 Vbeta and 13 Jbeta primers. Generated by immunoSEQ multiplex PCR, the TCRdb table keeps only in-frame clones and is missing some. The sample contains about 180,000 clones, roughly 82% of which appear only once. The sequenced sample consisted of PBMCs. The receptor set was obtained from a man aged 35 to 55 in good health and CMV-seronegative.

The rearrangement links TRBV5-6 to TRBJ2-7; D might be TRBD2 (6 bases). Germline lookup yields CDR1 SGHDT and CDR2 YYEEEE. V lost 4 bases to trimming and J lost 7 bases, with 24 bases between them. This CDR3 region has 16 residues. In DNA form, the CDR3 reads TGTGCCAGCAGCCCCCTGGGTAAAGCCGAGACTAGAGAGCAGTACTTC. Translating it yields CASSPLGKAETREQYF.

V and J are TRBV9 and TRBJ2-5, with 8 bases that match TRBD2. Germline CDR1 SGDLS, CDR2 YYNGEE. V lost 6 bases, J lost 5 bases, and 9 bases stayed unmatched. The CDR3 consists of 14 residues. The CDR3 protein is CASNPGGTSETQYF. The CDR3 DNA reads as TGTGCCAGCAACCCAGGTGGGACTAGTGAGACCCAGTACTTC.

This clone was seen a few times. V usage is TRBV6-1 and J usage is TRBJ1-5, with a possible D match to TRBD1 (6 bases). The CDR3 totals 14 residues. V dropped 2 bases and J dropped 4 bases, with 9 bases sitting between them. Per germline, CDR1 MNHNS and CDR2 SASEGT. CDR3 sequence (DNA): TGTGCCAGCAGTGAAACTCAGGGGAATCAGCCCCAGCATTTT. This sequence encodes CASSETQGNQPQHF.

This chain links TRBV6-6 with TRBJ2-7; TRBD2 matches 11 bases. V shed 5 bases and J 5 bases; nucleotides not matched to a gene: 11. The CDR3 consists of 16 residues. The germline CDR1 and CDR2 sequences are MNHNY and SVGAGI (reference sequence). CDR3 DNA sequence: TGTGCCAGCAGTCCGCAGGGGACTAGCGGACCTGACGAGCAGTACTTC. Amino acids: CASSPQGTSGPDEQYF.

The CDR3 sequence is CASSPDYRYEQYF. The CDR3 DNA sequence: TGTGCCAGCAGCCCGGACTACCGCTACGAGCAGTACTTC. V and J are TRBV7-2 and TRBJ2-7; D is perhaps TRBD2 (6 bases). The CDR3 has 13 residues. The germline gives CDR1 SGHTA, CDR2 FQGNSA. V lost 5 bases, J lost 3 bases, and 11 bases lay in between.

The V and J genes are TRBV5-1 and TRBJ1-5, with TRBD1 matching 12 bases. Per germline, CDR1 SGHRS and CDR2 YFSETQ. With V trimmed by 3 bases and J by 7 bases, 8 bases remained unmatched. There are 16 residues in the CDR3. DNA for the CDR3: TGCGCCAGCAGCTGGGGTGGGACAGGGGGCGACCAGCCCCAGCATTTT. It yields the protein CASSWGGTGGDQPQHF.

CDR3 protein: CASSQDWASGGIGETQYF. The CDR3 DNA follows: TGCGCCAGCAGCCAAGATTGGGCTAGCGGGGGAATAGGAGAGACCCAGTACTTC. The rearrangement joins TRBV4-1 to TRBJ2-5, with 10 nucleotides matching TRBD2. This CDR3 spans 18 amino acids. Trimming cost V 0 bases and J 4 bases; bases outside gene matches: 11. Germline CDR1 reads MGHRA; CDR2 reads YSYEKL.

The rearrangement joins TRBV28 to TRBJ1-2; 7 nucleotides line up with TRBD1. From germline, CDR1 is MDHEN and CDR2 SYDVKM. This CDR3 region has 13 residues. V shed 7 bases and J 8 bases; nucleotides not matched to a gene: 10. In DNA form, the CDR3 reads TGTGCCAGCATTCCTCGGACAGGTGACGGCTACACCTTC. Amino acid sequence: CASIPRTGDGYTF.